Following are 27 T cell receptor beta chains from one sample sequenced in a study of T cell changes during pregnancy in multiple sclerosis. Method: immunoSEQ multiplex PCR; TCRdb's copy keeps in-frame clones and lacks some. This sample yields over 60,000 clones, of which 90% to 95% are seen a single time; under 1.3% belongs to the top ten. Sequenced material: peripheral blood, taken in the first trimester of pregnancy. These receptors were collected from a female donor with multiple sclerosis, enrolled in a pregnancy study.

This chain connects TRBV29-1 to TRBJ2-1; D unclear. Trimming stripped 4 bases from V and 0 bases from J, with 10 bases between. The CDR3 is made up of 14 amino acids. Germline assignment: CDR1 SQVTM and CDR2 ANQGSEA. The CDR3 protein is CSVGATSSYNEQFF. The CDR3 DNA follows: TGCAGCGTTGGAGCCACGAGCTCCTACAATGAGCAGTTCTTC.

The CDR3 reads CASSQGLREACGTEAFF. The CDR3 DNA reads as TGCGCCAGCAGTCAAGGACTCCGGGAGGCGTGCGGCACTGAAGCTTTCTTT. V is TRBV23-1 and J is TRBJ1-1; D is uncertain. TRBV23-1 is recorded as an ORF, its role being uncertain. Deletions cut 2 bases from V and 4 bases from J, with 20 bases between. The CDR3 consists of 17 residues.

J is TRBJ2-3 and V is TRBV10-3, with 7 bases identical to TRBD2. The CDR3 is made up of 15 amino acids. V gave up 11 bases and J gave up 0 bases; unmatched junction bases: 11. Per germline, CDR1 ENHRY and CDR2 SYGVKD. In DNA, the CDR3 is TGTGCCGCCCGACCTCTAGCGGCTAGCACAGATACGCAGTATTTT. It translates to CAARPLAASTDTQYF.

The J gene is TRBJ2-1, the V gene TRBV2; 8 positions agree with TRBD1. V lost 5 bases, J lost 0 bases, and 9 bases stayed unmatched. CDR1 and CDR2 (germline): SNHLY, FYNNEI. This CDR3 spans 17 amino acids. The CDR3 region has the DNA TGTGCCAGCAGTCCTACAGGGGGTGGGACCTCCTACAATGAGCAGTTCTTC. It translates to CASSPTGGGTSYNEQFF. Complete variable domain (other parts from reference TRBV2 and TRBJ2-1): EPEVTQTPSHQVTQMGQEVILRCVPISNHLYFYWYRQILGQKVEFLVSFYNNEISEKSEIFDDQFSVERPDGSNFTLKIRSTKLEDSAMYFCASSPTGGGTSYNEQFFGPGTRLTVL.

The V call is TRBV2, the J call TRBJ1-2, with 9 bases fitting TRBD1. CDR1 and CDR2 from the germline V gene are SNHLY and FYNNEI. CDR3 length: 14 amino acids. V dropped 2 bases and J dropped 4; count of bases not matched to a gene: 2. CDR3 loop: CASSETGGGYGYTF. CDR3 coding DNA: TGTGCCAGCAGTGAAACAGGGGGCGGCTATGGCTACACCTTC.

The genes are TRBV28 and TRBJ1-1; 9 positions agree with TRBD1. The CDR3 is made up of 16 amino acids. With V trimmed by 6 bases and J by 1 base, 9 bases remained unmatched. The germline CDR1 and CDR2 sequences are MDHEN and SYDVKM. CDR3 region: CASRNRGQTQNTEAFF. The CDR3 DNA follows: TGTGCCAGCAGGAACAGGGGGCAGACCCAGAACACTGAAGCTTTCTTT.

This rearrangement joins TRBV2 to TRBJ2-7, with D unresolved. Germline V CDR1 and CDR2: SNHLY, FYNNEI. The CDR3 contains 13 residues. Between the trimmed V and J ends, which lost 3 bases and 4 bases, there was a span of 10 bases. The CDR3 nucleotides read TGTGCCAGCAGTGATCGCTATAGTTACGAGCAGTACTTC. It specifies CASSDRYSYEQYF. Full variable domain (remainder filled in from reference TRBV2 and TRBJ2-7): EPEVTQTPSHQVTQMGQEVILRCVPISNHLYFYWYRQILGQKVEFLVSFYNNEISEKSEIFDDQFSVERPDGSNFTLKIRSTKLEDSAMYFCASSDRYSYEQYFGPGTRLTVT.

V gene TRBV30 combines with J gene TRBJ1-3; D uncertain. This CDR3 has 16 amino acids. With 0 bases removed from V and 0 bases from J, the gap between germline ends came to 12 bases. The V gene's germline CDR1 is GTSNPN and CDR2 SVGIG (reference sequence). The CDR3 DNA is TGTGCCTGGAGTGTAACAGCCCCCAGCTCTGGAAACACCATATATTTT. This gives the protein CAWSVTAPSSGNTIYF.

The genes are TRBV30 and TRBJ2-1, with 11 positions matching TRBD2. J was trimmed by 6 bases and V by 0 bases; bases with no gene match: 1. Germline CDR1 GTSNPN, CDR2 SVGIG (reference sequence). The CDR3 loop spans 14 amino acids. The CDR3 here is CAWSVLAGANEQFF. In DNA, the CDR3 is TGTGCCTGGAGTGTACTAGCGGGAGCCAATGAGCAGTTCTTC.

The J gene is TRBJ1-2, the V gene TRBV5-1; TRBD1 agrees at 8 bases. This CDR3 spans 14 amino acids. Germline V gene sequence: CDR1 SGHRS, CDR2 YFSETQ. After removal of 3 bases from V and 2 bases from J, the junction contained 3 bases not matched to a gene. Written as DNA, the CDR3 is TGCGCCAGCAGCTCAGGGGGCTCCAACTATGGCTACACCTTC. Protein: CASSSGGSNYGYTF.

The rearrangement links TRBV28 to TRBJ1-5, with 7 positions matching TRBD1. Germline CDR1 MDHEN, CDR2 SYDVKM. V trimming: 5 bases; J trimming: 2 bases; junction bases outside the gene matches: 6. The CDR3 is 15 residues long. CDR3 DNA: TGTGCCAGCAGTGCCCGCGGACAGGGCAATCAGCCCCAGCATTTT. Its protein product is CASSARGQGNQPQHF.

V is TRBV27 and J is TRBJ2-7; D is unresolved. V was cut by 0 bases and J by 3 bases, with 9 bases left in between. CDR3 length: 14 residues. The germline V gene encodes CDR1 MNHEY and CDR2 SMNVEV (reference sequence). The DNA of the CDR3 is TGTGCCAGCAGTTTATCACTCGCCGACTACGAGCAGTACTTC. Its translation: CASSLSLADYEQYF.

This chain connects TRBV2 to TRBJ1-1; TRBD1 is a possible D gene (6 bases). V lost 5 bases, J lost 3 bases, and 10 bases lay in between. Germline assignment: CDR1 SNHLY and CDR2 FYNNEI. The CDR3 is 13 amino acids. The CDR3 region is CASSQTGYTEAFF. The CDR3 DNA is TGTGCCAGCAGTCAGACAGGATACACTGAAGCTTTCTTT.

This chain links TRBV2 with TRBJ2-3, with 8 nucleotides matching TRBD2. V lost 4 bases to trimming and J lost 0 bases; unmatched junction nucleotides: 3. This CDR3 has 15 amino acids. Germline V lookup: CDR1 SNHLY, CDR2 FYNNEI. CDR3 DNA: TGTGCCAGCAGTGTACTAGCGGCTAGCACAGATACGCAGTATTTT. It specifies CASSVLAASTDTQYF.

The DNA of the CDR3 is TGTGCCACTCAAGCAACAGGAGGGTTAGGCACCATATATTTT. Its protein is CATQATGGLGTIYF. V gene TRBV6-5 combines with J gene TRBJ1-3; D perhaps matches TRBD1 (5 bases). V shed 10 bases and J shed 9 bases, with 22 bases lying between them. CDR3 length equals 14 residues. CDR1 is MNHEY and CDR2 is SVGAGI in the germline V gene.

The chain carries TRBV7-9 and TRBJ1-1; 7 bases align to TRBD1. Germline lookup yields CDR1 SEHNR and CDR2 FQNEAQ (reference sequence). The CDR3 covers 13 residues. V was clipped by 5 bases and J by 7 bases; unmatched bases: 7. Here the CDR3 reads CASSARDSLEAFF. CDR3 coding DNA: TGTGCCAGCAGCGCAAGGGACAGCCTTGAAGCTTTCTTT.

The genes are TRBV15 and TRBJ2-7; 9 bases match TRBD2. The CDR3 loop spans 17 amino acids. V dropped 0 bases and J dropped 3; count of bases not matched to a gene: 9. Germline values: CDR1 LNHNV, CDR2 YYDKDF (reference sequence). CDR3 in amino acids: CATSRDPGLAGIYEQYF. CDR3 nucleotide sequence: TGTGCCACCAGCAGAGATCCCGGTCTAGCGGGGATCTACGAGCAGTACTTC.

The J gene is TRBJ2-1, the V gene TRBV4-2; the match to TRBD1 covers 9 bases. CDR1 LGHNA and CDR2 YNFKEQ come from the germline V gene. V gave up 5 bases and J gave up 7 bases; unmatched junction bases: 18. This CDR3 comprises 18 residues. DNA for the CDR3: TGTGCCAGCAGCGCGTGGACAGGGGCGGAGGATGGGCAGAATGAGCAGTTCTTC. Encoded protein: CASSAWTGAEDGQNEQFF.

The chain uses TRBV9 and TRBJ2-7; tentatively, D is TRBD2 (6 bases). The V and J ends lost 2 bases and 6 bases respectively, with 18 bases between them. The CDR3 sequence is 15 residues long. Germline CDR1 is SGDLS and CDR2 is YYNGEE. CDR3 sequence: CASSVTGEPRLEQYF. The DNA of the CDR3 is TGTGCCAGCAGCGTTACGGGGGAGCCTCGACTCGAGCAGTACTTC.

The chain links TRBV11-2 to TRBJ2-7, with D tentatively TRBD2 (5 bases). CDR3 size: 15 residues. Germline-derived CDR1 and CDR2 are SGHAT and FQNNGV. Trimming took 4 bases from V and 2 from J, leaving 15 bases between them. In nucleotides, the CDR3 is TGTGCCAGCAGCTCAACTCGCGGACTCACCTACGAGCAGTACTTC. Amino acid sequence: CASSSTRGLTYEQYF.

This chain joins TRBV5-5 and TRBJ2-3, with 10 nucleotides matching TRBD2. The V gene end was trimmed by 4 bases and the J gene end by 0 bases; junction bases not matched to a gene: 5. This CDR3 has 16 residues. Per germline, CDR1 SGHKS and CDR2 YYEKEE (reference sequence). The CDR3 loop is CASSTGLAASTDTQYF. CDR3 DNA: TGTGCCAGCAGCACAGGACTAGCGGCTAGCACAGATACGCAGTATTTT. Drawing the rest from reference TRBV5-5 and TRBJ2-3, the complete variable domain is DAGVTQSPTHLIKTRGQQVTLRCSPISGHKSVSWYQQVLGQGPQFIFQYYEKEERGRGNFPDRFSARQFPNYSSELNVNALLLGDSALYLCASSTGLAASTDTQYFGPGTRLTVL.

The V and J genes are TRBV9 and TRBJ2-3, with 9 positions matching TRBD2. Germline CDR1 and CDR2: SGDLS and YYNGEE. There are 16 residues in the CDR3. V shed 3 bases, J shed 9 bases, and the junction held 14 bases outside the gene matches. The CDR3 here is CASSEGAGGPLGTQYF. The CDR3 nucleotides are TGTGCCAGCAGCGAGGGGGCGGGGGGGCCCCTGGGAACGCAGTATTTT.

This chain connects TRBV7-9 to TRBJ2-7; D may be TRBD2 (5 bases). Germline loops: CDR1 SEHNR, CDR2 FQNEAQ (reference sequence). CDR3 length equals 18 residues. With 2 bases removed from V and 0 bases from J, the gap between germline ends came to 20 bases. The CDR3 sequence is CASSLTRGERDTSYEQYF. The CDR3 DNA reads as TGTGCCAGCAGCTTAACGAGAGGAGAACGGGATACCTCCTACGAGCAGTACTTC.

This chain uses TRBV5-8 with TRBJ2-1; D possibly corresponds to TRBD2 (6 bases). This CDR3 is 14 amino acids long. Germline V lookup: CDR1 SGHTS, CDR2 YDEGEE. Trimming stripped 4 bases from V and 8 bases from J, with 16 bases between. CDR3 region: CASSRDFVYHEQFF. For the CDR3, the DNA is TGTGCCAGCAGCCGGGACTTCGTTTACCATGAGCAGTTCTTC.

This chain connects TRBV7-9 to TRBJ2-1, with TRBD2 matching over 13 bases. The CDR3 runs 17 residues. Germline trimming cut 5 bases from V and 7 bases from J; bases unmatched to any gene: 11. Germline V gives CDR1 SEHNR, CDR2 FQNEAQ (reference sequence). The chain's CDR3 is CASSPRTSGRPLNEQFF. The DNA of the CDR3 is TGTGCCAGCAGCCCTCGGACTAGCGGGAGACCCCTTAATGAGCAGTTCTTC.

The chain is built from TRBV30 and TRBJ2-1; TRBD2 matches at 9 bases. This CDR3 is 14 amino acids long. Germline V gene sequence: CDR1 GTSNPN, CDR2 SVGIG (reference sequence). J was trimmed by 9 bases and V by 7 bases; bases with no gene match: 13. DNA of the CDR3: TGTGCCTCGAGGGGGCGGGAGGGCCCGGGTGAGCAGTTCTTC. Its protein is CASRGREGPGEQFF.

The CDR3 loop reads CASSTDTGATNEKLFF. The CDR3 DNA sequence: TGTGCCAGTAGTACTGACACAGGGGCTACTAATGAAAAACTGTTTTTT. V usage is TRBV19 and J usage is TRBJ1-4, with 7 bases aligning to TRBD1. V shed 4 bases, J shed 2 bases, and the junction held 7 bases outside the gene matches. The CDR3 length is 16 residues. The V gene's germline CDR1 is LNHDA and CDR2 SQIVND (reference sequence). The entire variable domain, with the rest obtained from reference TRBV19 and TRBJ1-4, is as follows: DGGITQSPKYLFRKEGQNVTLSCEQNLNHDAMYWYRQDPGQGLRLIYYSQIVNDFQKGDIAEGYSVSREKKESFPLTVTSAQKNPTAFYLCASSTDTGATNEKLFFGSGTQLSVL.